The entry that follows covers one TCR beta chain sequence. V was trimmed by 6 bases and J by 8 bases, leaving 19 bases between them. Germline lookup yields CDR1 MNHEY and CDR2 SVGAGI. The CDR3 loop spans 14 amino acids. These data originate in a study of cytomegalovirus exposure and HLA in healthy donors. The PCR used 60 Vbeta and 13 Jbeta primers. Produced via immunoSEQ multiplex PCR; TCRdb's table is partial and in-frame only. The sample has about 170,000 clones; about 82% are singletons. The J gene is TRBJ1-2, the V gene TRBV6-5; D is ambiguous. Input material: PBMCs. This TCR was recovered from a female donor in good health and CMV-seronegative. This CDR3 is CASRQSGRVLGYTF. CDR3 in DNA: TGTGCCAGCAGGCAGAGTGGGAGGGTACTAGGCTACACCTTC.